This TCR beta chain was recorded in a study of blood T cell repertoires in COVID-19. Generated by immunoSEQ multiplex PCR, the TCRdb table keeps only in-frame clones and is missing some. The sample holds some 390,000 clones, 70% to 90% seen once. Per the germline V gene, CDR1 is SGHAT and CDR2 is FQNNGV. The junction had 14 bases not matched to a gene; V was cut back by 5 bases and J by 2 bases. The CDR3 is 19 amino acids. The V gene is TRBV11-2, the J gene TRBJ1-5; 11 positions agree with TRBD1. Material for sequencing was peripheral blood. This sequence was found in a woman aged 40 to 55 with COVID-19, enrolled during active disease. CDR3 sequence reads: CASSREDRGQVWGNQPQHF. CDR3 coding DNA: TGTGCCAGCAGCCGGGAGGACAGGGGGCAGGTTTGGGGCAATCAGCCCCAGCATTTT.